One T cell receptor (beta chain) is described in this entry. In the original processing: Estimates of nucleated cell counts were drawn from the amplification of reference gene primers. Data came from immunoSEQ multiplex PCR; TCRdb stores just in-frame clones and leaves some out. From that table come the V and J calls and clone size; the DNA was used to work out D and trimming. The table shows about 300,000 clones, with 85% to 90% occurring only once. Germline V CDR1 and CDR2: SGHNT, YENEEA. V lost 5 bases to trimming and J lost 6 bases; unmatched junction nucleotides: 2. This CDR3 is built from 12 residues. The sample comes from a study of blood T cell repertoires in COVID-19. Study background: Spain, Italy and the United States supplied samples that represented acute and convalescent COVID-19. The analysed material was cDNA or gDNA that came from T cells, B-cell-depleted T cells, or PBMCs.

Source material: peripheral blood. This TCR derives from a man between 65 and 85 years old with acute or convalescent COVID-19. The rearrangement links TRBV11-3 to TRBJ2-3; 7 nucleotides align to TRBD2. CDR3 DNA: TGTGCCAGCAGCCACGGGGGGGATACGCAGTATTTT. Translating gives CASSHGGDTQYF.